This T cell receptor beta chain was obtained from a study of Graves' ophthalmopathy and Graves' hyperthyroidism. Scientists amplified the TCR beta CDR3 regions from RNA transcripts. Scientists carried out first-round RT-PCR using HTBI primers and then a second-round multiplex PCR. From the multiplex PCR reads, TCRdb called clonotypes with MiXCR, one entry per CDR3 protein. Of about 740,000 distinct CDR3 sequences listed, roughly 40% are singletons. This clonotype came up many times. Its antigen is undetermined. Study conclusions and caveats: Among thyroid clonotypes expanded above 0.001 frequency, most also appeared in blood. Ophthalmopathy progression was predicted with around 71% sensitivity and about 72% specificity.

Other autoimmune diseases, uncontrolled infections, pregnancy or lactation excluded patients from enrollment. CDR1 is SGHVS, CDR2 FNYEAQ, per germline. The CDR3 is made up of 13 amino acids. The ends were cut back, 2 bases at V and 2 bases at J, with 7 bases in the middle. The receptor was isolated from an adult man with Graves' ophthalmopathy. Material: peripheral blood. V and J are TRBV7-6 and TRBJ2-7, with D unclear. The CDR3 loop is CASSLQVTYEQYF. CDR3 nucleotide sequence: TGTGCCAGCAGCTTACAGGTCACCTACGAGCAGTACTTC.